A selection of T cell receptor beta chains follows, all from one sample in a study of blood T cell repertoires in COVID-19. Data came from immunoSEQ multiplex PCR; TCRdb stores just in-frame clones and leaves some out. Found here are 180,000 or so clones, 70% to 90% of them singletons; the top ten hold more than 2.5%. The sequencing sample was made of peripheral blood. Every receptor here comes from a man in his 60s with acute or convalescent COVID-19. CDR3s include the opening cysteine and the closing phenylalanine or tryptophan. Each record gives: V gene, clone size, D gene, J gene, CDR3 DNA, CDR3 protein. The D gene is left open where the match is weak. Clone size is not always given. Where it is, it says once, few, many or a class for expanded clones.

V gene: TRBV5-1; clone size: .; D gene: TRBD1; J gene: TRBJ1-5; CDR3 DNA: TGCGCCAGCAGCTTGTTAGGGGGCAGGGAGCCCCAGCATTTT; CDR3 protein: CASSLLGGREPQHF
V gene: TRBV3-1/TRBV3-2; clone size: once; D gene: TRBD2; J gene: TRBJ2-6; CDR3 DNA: TGTGCCAGCAGCTGGGCCTTACTAGCGGGGATGTCCAACGTCCTGACTTTC; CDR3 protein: CASSWALLAGMSNVLTF
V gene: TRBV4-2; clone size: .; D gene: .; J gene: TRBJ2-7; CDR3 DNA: TGTGCCAGCAGCCAAGGGCGGGACAGCAGCTCCTACGAGCAGTACTTC; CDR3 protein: CASSQGRDSSSYEQYF
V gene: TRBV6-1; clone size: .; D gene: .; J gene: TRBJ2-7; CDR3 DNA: TGTGCCAGCAGTGAAACCCTCGGGGTCGGGGGATACGAGCAGTACTTC; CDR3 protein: CASSETLGVGGYEQYF
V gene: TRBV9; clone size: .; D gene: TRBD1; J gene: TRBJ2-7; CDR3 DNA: TGTGCCAGCAGCGTCGGGCAGACAGGGGAATACGAGCAGTACTTC; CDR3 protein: CASSVGQTGEYEQYF
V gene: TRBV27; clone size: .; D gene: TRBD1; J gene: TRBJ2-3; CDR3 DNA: TGTGCCAGCAGTCGACAGGGCTCAGATACGCAGTATTTT; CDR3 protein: CASSRQGSDTQYF
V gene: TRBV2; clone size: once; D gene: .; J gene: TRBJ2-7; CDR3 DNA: TGTGCCAGCAGTGGGGGTGGAGGCGGACGATTCTTC; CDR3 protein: CASSGGGGGRFF
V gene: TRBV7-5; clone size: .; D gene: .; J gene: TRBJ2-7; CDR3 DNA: TGTGTCAGAAGCTTAGGTTTGGACAGGGGCTACGAGCAGTACTTC; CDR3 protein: CVRSLGLDRGYEQYF
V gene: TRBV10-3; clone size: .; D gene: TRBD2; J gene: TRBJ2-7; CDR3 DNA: TGTGCCATCAGTGAGGGGACTAGTAAATACGAGCAGTACTTC; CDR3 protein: CAISEGTSKYEQYF
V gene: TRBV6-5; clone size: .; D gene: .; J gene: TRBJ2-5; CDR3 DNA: TGTGCCAGCAGTTTCTACTACGCGGAGACCCAGTACTTC; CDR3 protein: CASSFYYAETQYF
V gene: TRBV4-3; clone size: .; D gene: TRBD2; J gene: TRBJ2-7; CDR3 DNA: TGCGCCAGCAGCCAAGTGTCCAGCGGGAGCTACGAGCAGTACTTC; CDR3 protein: CASSQVSSGSYEQYF
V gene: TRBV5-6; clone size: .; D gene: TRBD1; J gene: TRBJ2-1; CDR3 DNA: TGTGCCAGCAGCTGGGACAGAAACAATGAGCAGTTCTTC; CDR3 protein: CASSWDRNNEQFF
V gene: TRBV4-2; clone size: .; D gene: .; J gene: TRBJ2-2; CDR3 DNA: TGTGCCAGCAGCCAAGAGGGCAGGGCCGGCGGGGAGCTGTTTTTT; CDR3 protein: CASSQEGRAGGELFF
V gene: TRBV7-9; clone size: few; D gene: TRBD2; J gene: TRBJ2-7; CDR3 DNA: TGTGCCAGCAGCTTTGGCGGCGGGAGTGGGTACGAGCAGTACTTC; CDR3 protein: CASSFGGGSGYEQYF
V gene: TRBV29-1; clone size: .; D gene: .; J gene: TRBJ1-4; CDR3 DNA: TGCAGCGTTGCTCTCGGCAGGGAAAAACTGTTTTTT; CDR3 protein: CSVALGREKLFF
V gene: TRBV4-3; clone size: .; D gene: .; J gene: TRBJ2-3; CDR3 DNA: TGCGCCAGCAGCCAAGACTATAGGGGAGATACGCAGTATTTT; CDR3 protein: CASSQDYRGDTQYF
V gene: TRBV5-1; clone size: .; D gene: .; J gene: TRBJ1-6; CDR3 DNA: TGCGCCAGCAGCTTAGGACAAGGGGGTTCACCCCTCCACTTT; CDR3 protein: CASSLGQGGSPLHF
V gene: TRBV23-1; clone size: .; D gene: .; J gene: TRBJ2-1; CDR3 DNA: TGCGCCAGCAGTCTAGGCGGTTACAATGAGCAGTTCTTC; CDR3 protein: CASSLGGYNEQFF
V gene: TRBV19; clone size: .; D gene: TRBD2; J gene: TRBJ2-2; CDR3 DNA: TGTGCCAGTAGTGATGCTAGCGGGAGGGTCTCCGGGGAGCTGTTTTTT; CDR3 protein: CASSDASGRVSGELFF
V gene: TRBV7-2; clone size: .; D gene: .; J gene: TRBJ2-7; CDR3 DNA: TGTGCCAGCAGCTTAAAAAGCGGTTCCTCCTACGAGCAGTACTTC; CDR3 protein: CASSLKSGSSYEQYF
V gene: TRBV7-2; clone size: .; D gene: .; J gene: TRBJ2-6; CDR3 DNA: TGTGCCAGCAGCAAACGGTACAGGGACTCTGGGGCCAACGTCCTGACTTTC; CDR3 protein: CASSKRYRDSGANVLTF
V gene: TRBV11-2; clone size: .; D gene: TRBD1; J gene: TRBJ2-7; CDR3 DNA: TGTGCCAGCATCAGACAGGGTCTATGGGGTGAGCAGTACTTC; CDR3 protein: CASIRQGLWGEQYF
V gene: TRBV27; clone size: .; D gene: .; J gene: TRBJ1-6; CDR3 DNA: TGTGCCAGCAGTTTATCGGTAGGGGGTTCACCCCTCCACTTT; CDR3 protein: CASSLSVGGSPLHF
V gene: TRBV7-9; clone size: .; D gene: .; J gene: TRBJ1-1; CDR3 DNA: TGTGCCAGCAGCCCCCAACAGGGTCGCAACACTGAAGCTTTCTTT; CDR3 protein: CASSPQQGRNTEAFF
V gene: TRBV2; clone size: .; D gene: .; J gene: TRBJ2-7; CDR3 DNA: TGTGCCAGCAGGGATACAGGGAGAGAGCAGTACTTC; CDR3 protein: CASRDTGREQYF
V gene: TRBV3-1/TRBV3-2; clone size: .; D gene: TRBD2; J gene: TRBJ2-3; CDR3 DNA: TGTGCCAGCAGCCAGGCTAGCGGATCAAGGGCCTACACAGATACGCAGTATTTT; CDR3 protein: CASSQASGSRAYTDTQYF
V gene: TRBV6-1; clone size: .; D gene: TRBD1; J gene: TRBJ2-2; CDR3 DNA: TGTGCCAGCAGACCTCCGGGACAGCGGAGCGGGGAGCTGTTTTTT; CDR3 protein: CASRPPGQRSGELFF
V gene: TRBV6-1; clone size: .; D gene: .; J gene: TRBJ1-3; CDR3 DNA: TGTGCCAGCAGTGAAGTAGGGGCAGGGTCTGGAAACACCATATATTTT; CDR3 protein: CASSEVGAGSGNTIYF
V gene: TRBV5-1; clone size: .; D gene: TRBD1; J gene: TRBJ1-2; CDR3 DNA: TGCGCCAGCGCCCCCTCCCTCGCTCTACAGGGGGGCTATGGCTACACCTTC; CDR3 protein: CASAPSLALQGGYGYTF
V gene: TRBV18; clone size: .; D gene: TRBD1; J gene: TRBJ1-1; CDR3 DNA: TGTGCCAGCTCACCACCCACAGGGGCCCTGAACACTGAAGCTTTCTTT; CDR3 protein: CASSPPTGALNTEAFF
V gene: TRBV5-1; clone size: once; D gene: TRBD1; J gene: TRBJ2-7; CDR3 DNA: TGCGCCAGCAGCGTACAGGGGGCCGCGAGGGAGCAGTACTTC; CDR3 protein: CASSVQGAAREQYF
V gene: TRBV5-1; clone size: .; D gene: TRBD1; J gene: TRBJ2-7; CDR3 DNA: TGCGCCAGCAGCGGGACAGGACAGGGCTACGAGCAGTACTTC; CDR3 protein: CASSGTGQGYEQYF
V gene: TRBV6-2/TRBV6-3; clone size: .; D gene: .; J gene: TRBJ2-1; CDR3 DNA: TGTGCCAGCAGTTACTCCCCCAGGAATGAGCAGTTCTTC; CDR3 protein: CASSYSPRNEQFF
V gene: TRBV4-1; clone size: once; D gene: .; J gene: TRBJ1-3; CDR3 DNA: TGCGCCAGCAGCCACCTCGGACAGTCACACGGAAACACCATATATTTT; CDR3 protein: CASSHLGQSHGNTIYF
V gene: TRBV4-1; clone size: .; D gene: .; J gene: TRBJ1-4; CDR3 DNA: TGCGCCAGCAGCCAGCAACCGACAGCAACTAATGAAAAACTGTTTTTT; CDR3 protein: CASSQQPTATNEKLFF
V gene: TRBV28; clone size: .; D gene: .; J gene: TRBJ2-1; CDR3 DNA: TGTGCCAGCAGTTCATCGGTGGGCAAGCAGGGCGATGAGCAGTTCTTC; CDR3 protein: CASSSSVGKQGDEQFF